This TCR beta chain was recovered during a study of OX40 agonist ivuxolimab in advanced cancers. Whole-study context: Patients were under 90% male with ages roughly 20 to 90, mean around 58.

The CDR3 runs 19 residues. Notes on the study in general: Patients with a partial response at 0.1-3.0 mg/kg had among the lowest clonal expansion.

As for this clone: The antigen is not known.

Here immunoSEQ multiplex PCR was the method, and the copy in TCRdb shows in-frame clones only, minus some. The table shows roughly 30,000 clones, with roughly nine tenths occurring only once. The V gene is TRBV12-2, the J gene TRBJ2-3; the D call in the table, TRBD2, was not verified against the DNA. TRBV12-2 is a listed pseudogene. The source is an adult with an advanced solid tumor such as melanoma, head and neck, liver or kidney cancer. Sample: CD4+ or CD8+ T cells sorted from blood, taken in a trial of the OX40 agonist ivuxolimab. The CDR3 region has the DNA TGTGCAAGTCGCTTAGCGCGGGGGGCTAGCGGGAGTACCACAGATACGCAGTATTTT. It codes for CASRLARGASGSTTDTQYF.